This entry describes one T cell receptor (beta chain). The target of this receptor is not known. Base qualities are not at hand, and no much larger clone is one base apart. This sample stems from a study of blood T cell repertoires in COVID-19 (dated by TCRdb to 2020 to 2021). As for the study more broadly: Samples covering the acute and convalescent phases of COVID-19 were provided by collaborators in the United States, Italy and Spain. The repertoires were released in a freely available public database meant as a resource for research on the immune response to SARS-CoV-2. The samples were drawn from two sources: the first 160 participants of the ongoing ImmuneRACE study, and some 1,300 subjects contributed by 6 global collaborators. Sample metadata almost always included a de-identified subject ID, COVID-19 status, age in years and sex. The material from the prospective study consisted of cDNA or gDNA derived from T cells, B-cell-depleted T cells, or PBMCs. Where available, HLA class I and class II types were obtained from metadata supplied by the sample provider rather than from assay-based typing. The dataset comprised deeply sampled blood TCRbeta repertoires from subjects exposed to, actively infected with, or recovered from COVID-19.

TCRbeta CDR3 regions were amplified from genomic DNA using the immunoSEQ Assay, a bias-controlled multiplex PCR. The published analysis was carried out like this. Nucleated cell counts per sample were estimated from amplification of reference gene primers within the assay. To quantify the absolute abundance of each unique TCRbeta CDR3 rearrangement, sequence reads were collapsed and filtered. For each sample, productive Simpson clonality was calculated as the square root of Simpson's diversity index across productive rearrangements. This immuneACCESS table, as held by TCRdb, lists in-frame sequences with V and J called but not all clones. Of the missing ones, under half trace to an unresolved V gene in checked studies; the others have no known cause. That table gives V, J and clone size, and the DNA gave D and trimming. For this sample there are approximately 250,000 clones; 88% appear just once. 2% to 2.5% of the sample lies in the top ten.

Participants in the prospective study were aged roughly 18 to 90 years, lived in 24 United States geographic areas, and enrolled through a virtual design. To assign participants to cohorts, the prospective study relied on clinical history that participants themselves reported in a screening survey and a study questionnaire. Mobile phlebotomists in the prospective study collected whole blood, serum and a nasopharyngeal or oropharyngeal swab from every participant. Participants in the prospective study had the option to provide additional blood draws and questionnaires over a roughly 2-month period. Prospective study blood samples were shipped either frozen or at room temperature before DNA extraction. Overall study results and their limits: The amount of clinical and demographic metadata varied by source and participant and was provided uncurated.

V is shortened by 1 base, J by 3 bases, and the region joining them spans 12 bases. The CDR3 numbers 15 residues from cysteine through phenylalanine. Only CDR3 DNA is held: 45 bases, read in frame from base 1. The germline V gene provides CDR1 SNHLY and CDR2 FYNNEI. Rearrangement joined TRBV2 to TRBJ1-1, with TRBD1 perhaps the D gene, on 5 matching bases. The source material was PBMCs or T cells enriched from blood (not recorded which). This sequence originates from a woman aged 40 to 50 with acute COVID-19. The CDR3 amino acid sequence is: CASSEGFRGDTEAFF. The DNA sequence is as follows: TGTGCCAGCAGTGAAGGGTTTCGGGGGGACACTGAAGCTTTCTTT.